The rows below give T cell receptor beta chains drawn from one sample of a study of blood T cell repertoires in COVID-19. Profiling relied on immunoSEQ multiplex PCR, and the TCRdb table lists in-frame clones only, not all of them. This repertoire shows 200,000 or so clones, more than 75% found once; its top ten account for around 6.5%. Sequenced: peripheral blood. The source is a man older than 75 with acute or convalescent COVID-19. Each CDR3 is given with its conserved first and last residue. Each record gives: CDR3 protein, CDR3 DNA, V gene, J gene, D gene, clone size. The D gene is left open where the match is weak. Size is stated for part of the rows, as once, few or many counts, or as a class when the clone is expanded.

CASSYTFNEQFF	TGTGCCAGCAGCTATACTTTCAATGAGCAGTTCTTC	TRBV11-2	TRBJ2-1	.	.
CASSFGSYNEQFF	TGTGCCAGCAGTTTCGGGTCCTACAATGAGCAGTTCTTC	TRBV27	TRBJ2-1	.	.
CASSYGGKGQETQYF	TGTGCCAGCAGTTACGGCGGGAAGGGCCAAGAGACCCAGTACTTC	TRBV6-2/TRBV6-3	TRBJ2-5	.	.
CASSSGTPYEQYF	TGTGCCAGCAGCTCTGGGACTCCCTACGAGCAGTACTTC	TRBV7-2	TRBJ2-7	.	.
CASSSDRANQPQHF	TGTGCCAGCAGTTCAGACAGGGCCAATCAGCCCCAGCATTTT	TRBV4-2	TRBJ1-5	TRBD1	.
CASSPGETGTYEQYF	TGTGCCAGCTCACCAGGGGAGACAGGCACCTACGAGCAGTACTTC	TRBV18	TRBJ2-7	.	.
CASSPGTSGAYEQYF	TGTGCCAGCAGCCCAGGGACTAGCGGCGCCTACGAGCAGTACTTC	TRBV3-1/TRBV3-2	TRBJ2-7	TRBD2	few
CASSLPSSGYNEQFF	TGTGCCAGCAGTTTACCCTCTAGCGGGTACAATGAGCAGTTCTTC	TRBV28	TRBJ2-1	TRBD2	.
CASRGGGEANYGYTF	TGTGCCAGCAGGGGGGGAGGCGAAGCTAACTATGGCTACACCTTC	TRBV25-1	TRBJ1-2	.	.
CASSVDRGPYEQYF	TGTGCCAGCAGTGTCGACAGGGGTCCCTACGAGCAGTACTTC	TRBV27	TRBJ2-7	TRBD1	.
CASSDRQGDTEAFF	TGTGCCAGCAGCGACCGACAGGGGGACACTGAAGCTTTCTTT	TRBV3-1/TRBV3-2	TRBJ1-1	TRBD1	.
CASSSRGQGPGGTIYF	TGTGCCAGCAGCTCCAGGGGACAGGGGCCAGGTGGCACCATATATTTT	TRBV11-2	TRBJ1-3	TRBD1	.
CSVGQGLDYGYTF	TGCAGCGTCGGACAGGGCCTTGACTATGGCTACACCTTC	TRBV29-1	TRBJ1-2	TRBD1	.
CASSFGGGDEQFF	TGTGCCAGCAGCTTCGGCGGGGGTGATGAGCAGTTCTTC	TRBV11-3	TRBJ2-1	TRBD2	.
CASSQRARSASAREETQYF	TGCGCCAGCAGCCAAAGAGCTAGGTCCGCTAGCGCCCGGGAGGAGACCCAGTACTTC	TRBV5-1	TRBJ2-5	.	once
CASSTSGITGPGNTIYF	TGCGCCAGCAGCACCTCGGGGATCACAGGGCCTGGAAACACCATATATTTT	TRBV5-1	TRBJ1-3	.	.
CASRTGGDTQYF	TGTGCCAGTAGGACAGGGGGAGATACCCAGTACTTC	TRBV19	TRBJ2-5	TRBD1	.
CASSTIGLAGSGELFF	TGTGCCAGCTCAACCATCGGACTAGCGGGAAGCGGGGAGCTGTTTTTT	TRBV18	TRBJ2-2	TRBD2	.
CASSLSGVTYNEQFF	TGTGCCAGCAGCTTAAGCGGGGTAACCTACAATGAGCAGTTCTTC	TRBV7-9	TRBJ2-1	TRBD2	.
CASSLGQGAGYTF	TGCGCCAGCAGCTTAGGACAGGGTGCTGGCTACACCTTC	TRBV5-1	TRBJ1-2	TRBD1	.
CASSLAEGRLQFF	TGTGCCAGCAGCTTGGCGGAGGGGCGGCTGCAGTTCTTC	TRBV5-6	TRBJ2-1	.	.
CASSRSQGYEQYF	TGTGCCAGCTCCCGCTCACAGGGCTACGAGCAGTACTTC	TRBV18	TRBJ2-7	.	.
CSASDPGGWGTEAFF	TGCAGTGCTAGTGATCCCGGGGGATGGGGCACTGAAGCTTTCTTT	TRBV20-1	TRBJ1-1	.	.
CAWSVFSLADEQFF	TGTGCCTGGAGTGTATTCTCCCTAGCCGATGAGCAGTTCTTC	TRBV30	TRBJ2-1	.	.
CASSSMGTPYNEQFF	TGCGCCAGCAGCTCGATGGGGACACCTTACAATGAGCAGTTCTTC	TRBV5-1	TRBJ2-1	.	.
CASRSLIGAAEQYF	TGTGCCAGCCGATCGTTGATAGGGGCGGCCGAGCAGTACTTC	TRBV6-5	TRBJ2-7	.	.
CASSRPGTGESEQYF	TGCGCCAGCAGCCGCCCCGGGACAGGGGAATCCGAGCAGTACTTC	TRBV4-1	TRBJ2-7	TRBD1	.
CASQPGQASGANVLTF	TGTGCCAGTCAACCGGGACAGGCGTCTGGGGCCAACGTCCTGACTTTC	TRBV28	TRBJ2-6	TRBD1	.
CASSTGWQDTQYF	TGTGCCAGCTCCACAGGGTGGCAAGATACGCAGTATTTT	TRBV18	TRBJ2-3	.	.
CASSQTPLVAGEETQYF	TGCGCCAGCAGCCAGACACCGTTGGTAGCGGGAGAAGAGACCCAGTACTTC	TRBV4-1	TRBJ2-5	TRBD2	.
CASSTFSGSTETQYF	TGTGCCAGTAGTACTTTTAGCGGGAGTACCGAAACGCAGTATTTT	TRBV19	TRBJ2-3	TRBD2	.